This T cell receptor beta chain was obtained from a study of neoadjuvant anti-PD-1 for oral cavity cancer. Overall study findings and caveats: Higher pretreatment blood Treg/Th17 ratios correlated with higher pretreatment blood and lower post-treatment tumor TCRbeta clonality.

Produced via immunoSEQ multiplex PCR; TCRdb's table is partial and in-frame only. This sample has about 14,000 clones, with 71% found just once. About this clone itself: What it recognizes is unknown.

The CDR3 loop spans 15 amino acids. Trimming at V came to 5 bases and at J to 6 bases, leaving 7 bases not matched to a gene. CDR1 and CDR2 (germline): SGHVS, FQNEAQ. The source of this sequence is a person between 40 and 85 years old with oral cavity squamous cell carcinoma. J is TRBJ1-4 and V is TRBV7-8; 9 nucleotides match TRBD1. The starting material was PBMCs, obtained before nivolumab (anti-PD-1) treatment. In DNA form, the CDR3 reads TGTGCCAGCAGCGTACAGGGGGCTGTTGATGAAAAACTGTTTTTT. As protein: CASSVQGAVDEKLFF.